This TCR beta chain was sequenced in a study of cytomegalovirus exposure and HLA in healthy donors. Across the study: When fewer than 400 donors were genotyped, about 81% of them were found to fall in the Caucasian-associated ancestry cluster.

Study-level findings and limits: A later analysis reported that several of the most significant clusters appeared to be linked to common viral pathogens, among them Epstein-Barr virus.

The PCR contained 60 Vbeta and 13 Jbeta primers. Clones were read by immunoSEQ multiplex PCR, and TCRdb kept only the in-frame ones, dropping some. This table holds around 170,000 clones, approximately 71% found once. The CDR3 runs to 12 residues. Germline CDR1 is SGHTA and CDR2 is FQGTGA. The ends were cut back, 5 bases at V and 8 bases at J, with 9 bases in the middle. This clone was seen only once. Its antigen is currently unknown. The genes are TRBV7-3 and TRBJ2-2; possible D gene TRBD2, 5 bases. Source material: PBMCs. The TCR comes from a girl aged 10-17 years in good health and CMV-seronegative. As DNA, the CDR3 is TGTGCCAGCAGCCCGAGGGCTGGGGAGCTGTTTTTT. It yields the protein CASSPRAGELFF.